The TCR beta chain described here comes from a study of early T cells in non-severe SARS-CoV-2 infection. The V and J ends lost 7 bases and 1 base respectively, with 10 bases between them. The CDR3 totals 13 residues. CDR1 is WSHSY and CDR2 is SAAADI in the germline V gene. TCRdb redid the calling of the 5' RACE reads with MiXCR, one entry per CDR3 protein. This table holds about 52,000 distinct CDR3 sequences, 8% found once. The receptor's source is an adult who was a healthcare worker with PCR-confirmed SARS-CoV-2 infection or an uninfected control (not recorded which). Material: whole blood. This chain uses TRBV10-2 with TRBJ1-1; a weak D match, TRBD1 (5 bases). The chain's CDR3 is CASTPDRNTEAFF. The CDR3 coding sequence is TGCGCCAGCACCCCCGACAGGAACACTGAAGCTTTCTTT.